A selection of T cell receptor beta chains follows, all from one sample in a study of regulatory T cells in long-lasting Graves disease. One entry per CDR3 protein, called by TCRdb with MiXCR from the multiplex PCR reads. The data show about 350,000 distinct CDR3 sequences, 16% seen once. This sample was also put to use in a study of T cells in Graves' hyperthyroidism and ophthalmopathy.

Sequencing was performed on peripheral blood mononuclear cells (PBMCs), taken at new diagnosis, from a patient treated with antithyroid drugs. These receptors all come from a man between 35 and 55 years old with Graves disease. Both conserved end residues are part of each CDR3. Fields, in order: D gene, V gene, J gene, clone size, CDR3 DNA, CDR3 protein. D genes are given only for firm matches. Where a row states a size, it is once, few, many or the class of an expanded clone; other rows omit it.

NA,TRBV12-5,TRBJ2-3,NA,TGTGCTAGTGCCCTGGGACGGAGGAGCACAGATACGCAGTATTTT,CASALGRRSTDTQYF
NA,TRBV30,TRBJ1-2,NA,TGTGCCTGTGAGAACTATGGCTACACCTTC,CACENYGYTF
NA,TRBV5-8,TRBJ1-4,few,TGTGCCAGCAGCCACCTCTGGGGGGCTAATGAAAAACTGTTTTTT,CASSHLWGANEKLFF
TRBD1,TRBV6-2/TRBV6-3,TRBJ2-1,many,TGTGCCAGCAAATCGACAGGGTCGGACATCGATGAGCAGTTCTTC,CASKSTGSDIDEQFF
NA,TRBV12-5,TRBJ2-5,many,TGTGCTAGTACCCGGCAGCAAGAGACCCAGTACTTC,CASTRQQETQYF
NA,TRBV25-1,TRBJ2-2,NA,TGTGCCAGCAGTGAATGGGGGACTCCGGACACCGGGGAGCTGTTTTTT,CASSEWGTPDTGELFF
NA,TRBV5-5,TRBJ1-2,many,TGTGCCAGCAGCTTTTGGGGGAACTATGGCTACACCTTC,CASSFWGNYGYTF
NA,TRBV6-1,TRBJ1-5,few,TGTGCCAGCAGTACGACAGGACTTAGCAATCAGCCCCAGCATTTT,CASSTTGLSNQPQHF
TRBD2,TRBV15,TRBJ2-1,many,TGTGCCACCAGCAGGCGGCAGGCCGGGGGGAACTACAATGAGCAGTTCTTC,CATSRRQAGGNYNEQFF
NA,TRBV12-3/TRBV12-4,TRBJ2-1,many,TGTGCCAGCAGTCCAATGGGCGGGGGCCCGATAGGCAATGAGCAGTTCTTC,CASSPMGGGPIGNEQFF
NA,TRBV7-9,TRBJ1-1,NA,TGTGCCAGCAGCTTAGCGTGGCAACTGAACACTGAAGCTTTCTTT,CASSLAWQLNTEAFF
TRBD1,TRBV20-1,TRBJ2-7,many,TGCAGTGTCCCGACAGGGAGCTACGAGCAGTACTTC,CSVPTGSYEQYF
NA,TRBV9,TRBJ2-5,many,TGTGCCAGCAGCGATGGACCGTACCAAGAGACCCAGTACTTC,CASSDGPYQETQYF
NA,TRBV2,TRBJ1-5,few,TGTGCCAGCAGTGAGTCACGAGTCGGCCAGCCCCAGCATTTT,CASSESRVGQPQHF
NA,TRBV19,TRBJ1-5,NA,TGTGCCAGTAGTGCCCTCAGGAGTAGCAATCAGCCCCAGCATTTT,CASSALRSSNQPQHF
NA,TRBV28,TRBJ2-7,few,TGTGCCAGCAGACGTCAGGGGGGACCCTCCTACGAGCAGTACTTC,CASRRQGGPSYEQYF
NA,TRBV20-1,TRBJ1-3,NA,TGCAGTGCTAGAGATTGGGGGAAAGGTGGAAACACCATATATTTT,CSARDWGKGGNTIYF
NA,TRBV5-6,TRBJ1-1,few,TGTGCCAGCAGCTTCATTTACAGGGAGGGCACTGAAGCTTTCTTT,CASSFIYREGTEAFF
TRBD2,TRBV3-1,TRBJ2-1,many,TGTGCCAGCAGCCCGTGGCGGGGGGTGTACAATGAGCAGTTCTTC,CASSPWRGVYNEQFF
NA,TRBV7-9,TRBJ2-2,few,TGTGCCAGCAGCTTAGACCCTGCTCCAAACACCGGGGAGCTGTTTTTT,CASSLDPAPNTGELFF
TRBD2,TRBV4-2,TRBJ2-5,many,TGTGCCAGCAGCCAAGATTTTAGCGGGGGGGCAGAGACCCAGTACTTC,CASSQDFSGGAETQYF
NA,TRBV5-1,TRBJ1-4,few,TGCGCCAGTACCGGACACCCAACTAATGAAAAACTGTTTTTT,CASTGHPTNEKLFF
NA,TRBV3-1,TRBJ1-2,many,TGTGCCAGCAGCCACGCGCGTGGCTACACCTTC,CASSHARGYTF
TRBD2,TRBV6-2/TRBV6-3,TRBJ2-1,many,TGTGCCAGCAGTTACCCCGGGACTAGGTCCTACAATGAGCAGTTCTTC,CASSYPGTRSYNEQFF
NA,TRBV29-1,TRBJ2-5,NA,TGCAGCACCCGGACAGGGCGGGAGCAGTACTTC,CSTRTGREQYF
NA,TRBV11-3,TRBJ2-2,many,TGTGCCAGCAGCAGAAGCTACACCGGGGAGCTGTTTTTT,CASSRSYTGELFF
TRBD1,TRBV28,TRBJ1-1,many,TGTGCCAGTAACAGGGGGCGCCGGACTGAAGCTTTCTTT,CASNRGRRTEAFF
TRBD1,TRBV5-1,TRBJ1-2,NA,TGCGCCAGCAGCTCTTCCGGGACAGGGGTTGACTATGGCTACACCTTC,CASSSSGTGVDYGYTF
NA,TRBV20-1,TRBJ2-7,many,TGCAGTGCTAGAGATATACCCATTTACGAGCAGTACTTC,CSARDIPIYEQYF
TRBD1,TRBV6-2/TRBV6-3,TRBJ2-2,NA,TGTGCCAGCAGTTACAGGGGGCGCGACACCGGGGAGCTGTTTTTT,CASSYRGRDTGELFF
NA,TRBV29-1,TRBJ2-5,many,TGCAGCGTTGAAGAGTCGAGGGCCCTCACGGCCCAGTACTTC,CSVEESRALTAQYF
TRBD2,TRBV20-1,TRBJ2-1,many,TGCAGTGCTTTGACTAGCGGGGGTTACAATGAGCAGTTCTTC,CSALTSGGYNEQFF
NA,TRBV5-1,TRBJ2-7,NA,TGCGCCAGCAGCAACGGTGAGGTGGCCTACGAGCAGTACTTC,CASSNGEVAYEQYF
NA,TRBV5-1,TRBJ2-2,many,TGCGCCAGCAGGATCAGGGCTGGCGGGGAGCTGTTTTTT,CASRIRAGGELFF
NA,TRBV6-2/TRBV6-3,TRBJ2-3,many,TGTGCCAGCAGCCCCAGCGGAGCGGCCCTCGTTTTATTACCAGATACGCAGTATTTT,CASSPSGAALVLLPDTQYF
NA,TRBV4-2,TRBJ1-5,many,TGTGCCAGCAGCGGGCAGGGGAGCAATCAGCCCCAGCATTTT,CASSGQGSNQPQHF
TRBD1,TRBV2,TRBJ2-1,many,TGTGCCACGGGACAGACCTCCTACAATGAGCAGTTCTTC,CATGQTSYNEQFF
NA,TRBV7-2,TRBJ1-6,NA,TGTGCCAGCAGCTTAAGCTCGGGGCTTTCCGGCAGGGATTATTCACCCCTCCACTTT,CASSLSSGLSGRDYSPLHF
TRBD1,TRBV29-1,TRBJ2-1,once,TGCAGCGTCGGGACAGGGGTCAATGAGCAGTTCTTC,CSVGTGVNEQFF
NA,TRBV5-1,TRBJ2-5,many,TGCGCCAGCAGCTTGGATGTTGGGGAGACCCAGTACTTC,CASSLDVGETQYF
TRBD1,TRBV18,TRBJ1-4,many,TGTGCCAGCTCACCTTCAACCGGGACAGGGAATGAAAAACTGTTTTTT,CASSPSTGTGNEKLFF
NA,TRBV18,TRBJ2-7,NA,TGTGCCAGCTCTCGCGGGGAGCTGAGATCCTACGAGCAGTACTTC,CASSRGELRSYEQYF
TRBD1,TRBV7-9,TRBJ2-2,NA,TGTGCCAGCAGCGCCCTCGGGACAGCCACCGGGGAGCTGTTTTTT,CASSALGTATGELFF
TRBD2,TRBV4-2,TRBJ2-5,many,TGTGCCAGCAGCCAGGAACTAGCGGGGGGCCGATCAAAAGAGACCCAGTACTTC,CASSQELAGGRSKETQYF
NA,TRBV12-3/TRBV12-4,TRBJ2-3,NA,TGTGCCAGCAGTTTCGTTTTCGCTAGCACAGATACGCAGTATTTT,CASSFVFASTDTQYF
NA,TRBV12-3/TRBV12-4,TRBJ1-1,many,TGTGCCAGCAGCCAACGGTGGGGGGTAGCTTTCTTT,CASSQRWGVAFF
NA,TRBV7-9,TRBJ1-2,few,TGTGCCAGCAGCCGAGACGGGACCTATGGCTACACCTTC,CASSRDGTYGYTF
NA,TRBV12-3/TRBV12-4,TRBJ1-1,many,TGTGCCAGCAGTTTTGTGGGAGGGAGCACTGAAGCTTTCTTT,CASSFVGGSTEAFF
NA,TRBV6-2/TRBV6-3,TRBJ2-1,many,TGTGCCAGCAGCGACTCCCCGAGGAATGAGCAGTTCTTC,CASSDSPRNEQFF
NA,TRBV27,TRBJ2-3,many,TGTGCCAGCAGTACCGGGGGCGAGACAGATACGCAGTATTTT,CASSTGGETDTQYF
NA,TRBV3-1,TRBJ1-4,many,TGTGCCAGCAGCCGAACGCCGGGACCCGGCGGTGAAAAACTGTTTTTT,CASSRTPGPGGEKLFF
TRBD2,TRBV20-1,TRBJ2-1,many,TGCAGGGCCAGGACTAGCGGGCGCTACAATGAGCAGTTCTTC,CRARTSGRYNEQFF
NA,TRBV5-8,TRBJ2-2,few,TGTGCCAGCAGCCCCGTTTGGGGGCGGAACACCGGGGAGCTGTTTTTT,CASSPVWGRNTGELFF
NA,TRBV3-1,TRBJ2-7,NA,TGTGCCAGCAGCACCCGAAACGCCGGACGCGAGGAGCAGTACTTC,CASSTRNAGREEQYF
TRBD1,TRBV12-3/TRBV12-4,TRBJ2-1,few,TGTGCCAGCAGTTCGGTCCGGGACAGGCCTAACAATGAGCAGTTCTTC,CASSSVRDRPNNEQFF
NA,TRBV18,TRBJ1-4,many,TGTGCCAGCTCACCCCACAGGGTAGCAACTAATGAAAAACTGTTTTTT,CASSPHRVATNEKLFF
TRBD2,TRBV20-1,TRBJ2-5,few,TGCAGTGCTAGAGATCCCACGGGGGGGGAGACCCAGTACTTC,CSARDPTGGETQYF